The 31 T cell receptor beta chains below were found in one sample sequenced in a study of glioma-infiltrating T cells after dendritic cell vaccination. Data came from immunoSEQ multiplex PCR; TCRdb stores just in-frame clones and leaves some out. The table has 60,000 to 70,000 clones, around four fifths seen once. The sample here was blood, taken before dendritic cell vaccination. Every receptor here comes from a human donor with glioblastoma.

The chain carries TRBV6-4 and TRBJ1-1, with 7 bases matching TRBD1. The CDR3 length is 14 residues. Germline V CDR1 and CDR2: MRHNA, SNTAGT. J was trimmed by 6 bases and V by 9 bases; bases with no gene match: 13. In DNA, the CDR3 is TGTGCCAGTAAGGGAGACAGGGAGAGAGCTGAAGCTTTCTTT. Protein product: CASKGDRERAEAFF.

This chain links TRBV19 with TRBJ2-7; a possible D gene is TRBD1 (5 bases). The V end lost 1 base, the J end lost 7 bases, and 5 bases lay between the germline ends. The CDR3 consists of 11 residues. CDR1 is LNHDA, CDR2 SQIVND, per germline (reference sequence). CDR3 amino acids: CASSIAGEQYF. The DNA of the CDR3 is TGTGCCAGTAGTATAGCAGGGGAGCAGTACTTC.

The V gene is TRBV29-1, the J gene TRBJ2-2, with D possibly TRBD1 on 5 matching bases. The CDR3 spans 12 residues. Germline-derived CDR1 and CDR2 are SQVTM and ANQGSEA. Between the trimmed V and J ends, which lost 4 bases and 4 bases, there was a span of 7 bases. This CDR3 reads CSVAQGTGELFF. The CDR3 region has the DNA TGCAGCGTTGCTCAGGGCACCGGGGAGCTGTTTTTT.

V usage is TRBV5-1 and J usage is TRBJ1-2, with 7 positions matching TRBD1. The CDR3 is made up of 17 amino acids. V gave up 2 bases and J gave up 4 bases; unmatched junction bases: 14. Germline V gene data show CDR1 as SGHRS and CDR2 as YFSETQ. CDR3 in DNA: TGCGCCAGCAGCTTCCAGGGGAACAGGGGAAGAATCTATGGCTACACCTTC. It encodes CASSFQGNRGRIYGYTF.

The chain joins TRBV7-2 to TRBJ1-2; 9 bases align to TRBD1. Per germline, CDR1 SGHTA and CDR2 FQGNSA. V lost 10 bases, J lost 8 bases, and 17 bases stayed unmatched. The CDR3 is 15 residues long. The CDR3 reads CATRPRDRDLVGYTF. CDR3 nucleotides: TGTGCCACCCGACCCAGGGACAGGGATCTGGTAGGCTACACCTTC.

The chain recombines TRBV4-2 with TRBJ2-3, with TRBD2 matching over 8 bases. Germline lookup yields CDR1 LGHNA and CDR2 YNFKEQ. The CDR3 has 17 amino acids. V gave up 1 base and J gave up 6 bases; unmatched junction bases: 12. The chain's CDR3 is CASSQVGSGGAPDTQYF. CDR3 sequence (DNA): TGTGCCAGCAGCCAAGTGGGCTCCGGGGGGGCCCCCGATACGCAGTATTTT.

The table lists this clone with a count of one. J is TRBJ2-3 and V is TRBV6-6, with TRBD2 identical over 8 bases. The CDR3 length is 16 residues. Germline assignment: CDR1 MNHNY and CDR2 SVGAGI (reference sequence). V lost 5 bases to trimming and J lost 7 bases; unmatched junction nucleotides: 14. The CDR3 nucleotides are TGTGCCAGCAGTGCCGGGGGTAGCGGGGTCCGGAATACGCAGTATTTT. It is translated as CASSAGGSGVRNTQYF.

The chain has TRBV5-4 and TRBJ2-3; 11 nucleotides line up with TRBD2. From germline, CDR1 is SGHNT and CDR2 YYREEE (reference sequence). The CDR3 spans 20 residues. V gave up 3 bases and J gave up 5 bases; unmatched junction bases: 20. CDR3 nucleotides: TGTGCCAGCAGCTCGAATCGACTAGCGGGGCGCCCCTCGCAGATAGATACGCAGTATTTT. This encodes CASSSNRLAGRPSQIDTQYF.

The CDR3 sequence: CASSLGNRGAGELFF. CDR3 DNA sequence: TGTGCCAGCAGCTTAGGCAACAGGGGAGCCGGGGAGCTGTTTTTT. The chain uses TRBV7-9 and TRBJ2-2; 7 bases are shared with TRBD1. V dropped 1 base and J dropped 6; count of bases not matched to a gene: 5. CDR3 size: 15 residues. Looked up from germline, CDR1 is SEHNR and CDR2 is FQNEAQ (reference sequence).

This chain links TRBV6-5 with TRBJ2-7; 7 bases align to TRBD1. The V gene's germline CDR1 is MNHEY and CDR2 SVGAGI. CDR3 size: 15 residues. V was pared by 7 bases and J by 1 base, with 10 bases of the junction left unmatched. The CDR3 loop reads CASMVRTGSSYEQYF. CDR3 DNA sequence: TGTGCCAGCATGGTCAGGACAGGCTCATCCTACGAGCAGTACTTC.

The chain employs TRBV4-1 and TRBJ2-3; D unresolved. The CDR3 consists of 15 residues. The germline CDR1 and CDR2 sequences are MGHRA and YSYEKL. Trimming left V 0 bases short and J 0 bases short, with 7 bases between. The CDR3 sequence is CASSQDRSSTDTQYF. The CDR3 nucleotides are TGCGCCAGCAGCCAAGATCGTAGTAGCACAGATACGCAGTATTTT.

The rearrangement links TRBV5-5 to TRBJ1-2; 8 bases are shared with TRBD1. J lost 7 bases, V lost 4 bases, and 9 bases had no gene match. The CDR3 sequence is 14 residues long. Germline V gene lookup returns CDR1 SGHKS and CDR2 YYEKEE (reference sequence). The CDR3 nucleotides are TGTGCCAGCAGCCCAGGGGGCGCGACCGGTGGCTACACCTTC. It encodes CASSPGGATGGYTF.

The rearrangement links TRBV7-9 to TRBJ2-5, with 7 bases lining up with TRBD1. The end of the DNA is better explained by TRBJ2-7, so the J call may be wrong. The CDR3 runs 14 residues. Germline V CDR1 and CDR2: SEHNR, FQNEAQ (reference sequence). The CDR3 sequence is CASSSGTASYEQYF. CDR3 nucleotide sequence: TGTGCCAGCAGCTCCGGGACAGCCTCCTACGAGCAGTACTTC.

This clone appeared a few times. The chain employs TRBV5-5 and TRBJ2-5; D gene uncertain. Trimming left V 1 base short and J 1 base short, with 5 bases between. Germline V lookup: CDR1 SGHKS, CDR2 YYEKEE (reference sequence). The CDR3 is 13 residues long. The CDR3 is CASSLPSQETQYF. The CDR3 coding sequence is TGTGCCAGCAGCTTGCCTAGCCAAGAGACCCAGTACTTC. The full variable domain, with the rest looked up from reference TRBV5-5 and TRBJ2-5, is DAGVTQSPTHLIKTRGQQVTLRCSPISGHKSVSWYQQVLGQGPQFIFQYYEKEERGRGNFPDRFSARQFPNYSSELNVNALLLGDSALYLCASSLPSQETQYFGPGTRLLVL.

This chain uses TRBV7-9 with TRBJ1-5; tentative D call: TRBD1 (6 bases). This CDR3 contains 15 residues. The germline V gene encodes CDR1 SEHNR and CDR2 FQNEAQ (reference sequence). Trimming took off 1 base at V and 5 bases at J, with 12 bases between the two ends. CDR3 sequence: CASSLGQVRDQPQHF. The CDR3 DNA reads TGTGCCAGCAGCTTAGGACAGGTACGGGATCAGCCCCAGCATTTT.

The chain links TRBV19 to TRBJ1-3; D is perhaps TRBD1 (5 bases). This CDR3 spans 13 amino acids. V lost 9 bases, J lost 4 bases, and 13 bases lay in between. Per the germline V gene, CDR1 is LNHDA and CDR2 is SQIVND (reference sequence). The CDR3 sequence is CASRQSAGNTIYF. CDR3 DNA sequence: TGTGCCAGCAGACAGAGTGCCGGAAACACCATATATTTT.

CDR3 in amino acids: CSVVVTGALEQYF. The CDR3 DNA reads TGCAGCGTCGTTGTGACAGGAGCTCTAGAGCAGTACTTC. The gene calls are TRBV29-1 and TRBJ2-7; D possibly corresponds to TRBD1 (6 bases). Deletions cut 6 bases from V and 7 bases from J, with 19 bases between. CDR3 length: 13 residues. Germline CDR1 reads SQVTM; CDR2 reads ANQGSEA.

This sequence joins TRBV6-1 and TRBJ2-7; TRBD2 might be the D (5 bases). The CDR3 runs 13 residues. V lost 6 bases and J 2 bases, leaving 11 bases between the germline ends. Germline V lookup: CDR1 MNHNS, CDR2 SASEGT. In DNA, the CDR3 is TGTGCCAGCAGGCGACGGGGTACCTACGAGCAGTACTTC. This translates into CASRRRGTYEQYF.

This clone showed up just a few times. The chain joins TRBV5-6 to TRBJ2-7, with TRBD1 matching over 9 bases. Germline assignment: CDR1 SGHDT and CDR2 YYEEEE. Germline trimming cut 4 bases from V and 7 bases from J; bases unmatched to any gene: 12. This CDR3 contains 15 residues. CDR3 in DNA: TGTGCCAGCAGCGGGGGGACAGGGATCTTAGGGGAGCAGTACTTC. The encoded protein is CASSGGTGILGEQYF.

The chain couples TRBV2 to TRBJ1-2, with TRBD1 identical over 7 bases. J was trimmed by 4 bases and V by 5 bases; bases with no gene match: 7. This CDR3 has 14 amino acids. Germline CDR1 reads SNHLY; CDR2 reads FYNNEI. This chain's CDR3 is CASSPGQWAYGYTF. The DNA for the CDR3 is TGTGCCAGCAGTCCGGGACAGTGGGCCTATGGCTACACCTTC. The full variable domain, completed using reference TRBV2 and TRBJ1-2, is EPEVTQTPSHQVTQMGQEVILRCVPISNHLYFYWYRQILGQKVEFLVSFYNNEISEKSEIFDDQFSVERPDGSNFTLKIRSTKLEDSAMYFCASSPGQWAYGYTFGSGTRLTVV.

The rearrangement uses TRBV11-2 and TRBJ1-6; 7 nucleotides line up with TRBD1. The CDR3 loop spans 13 amino acids. V shed 5 bases, J shed 7 bases, and the junction held 2 bases outside the gene matches. Germline V gene lookup returns CDR1 SGHAT and CDR2 FQNNGV. DNA of the CDR3: TGTGCCAGCAGCAGGGGGCAAAATTCACCCCTCCACTTT. This gives the protein CASSRGQNSPLHF.

This chain joins TRBV29-1 and TRBJ2-1, with a weak D call TRBD1 (6 bases). Germline CDR1 and CDR2: SQVTM and ANQGSEA. This CDR3 is 15 amino acids long. Trimming took 7 bases from V and 3 from J, leaving 19 bases between them. The DNA for the CDR3 is TGCAGCGCCGAAGGGACGGGACACAACTACAATGAGCAGTTCTTC. The encoded protein is CSAEGTGHNYNEQFF.

The genes are TRBV18 and TRBJ2-5; D unclear. Germline CDR1 and CDR2: KGHSH and LQKENI. Deletions cut 3 bases from V and 1 base from J, with 6 bases between. This CDR3 spans 13 amino acids. In nucleotides, the CDR3 is TGTGCCAGCTCACCGTCAATCCAAGAGACCCAGTACTTC. Protein: CASSPSIQETQYF. The whole variable domain, remainder taken from reference TRBV18 and TRBJ2-5, is NAGVMQNPRHLVRRRGQEARLRCSPMKGHSHVYWYRQLPEEGLKFMVYLQKENIIDESGMPKERFSAEFPKEGPSILRIQQVVRGDSAAYFCASSPSIQETQYFGPGTRLLVL.

The chain employs TRBV15 and TRBJ1-2; D gene unclear. This CDR3 is 14 amino acids long. Germline V lookup: CDR1 LNHNV, CDR2 YYDKDF (reference sequence). V lost 3 bases and J 7 bases, leaving 15 bases between the germline ends. The CDR3: CATSSPLGLSGYTF. CDR3 in DNA: TGTGCCACCAGCAGCCCCCTTGGACTTTCTGGCTACACCTTC.

CDR3 bases: TGTGCCACCAGCAGAGAGGGGGCCAGGACCACTATCAACAATGAGCAGTTCTTC. Protein sequence: CATSREGARTTINNEQFF. The chain is built from TRBV15 and TRBJ2-1; D perhaps matches TRBD1 (6 bases). Germline values: CDR1 LNHNV, CDR2 YYDKDF (reference sequence). With 0 bases removed from V and 5 bases from J, the gap between germline ends came to 20 bases. This CDR3 contains 18 residues.

The DNA for the CDR3 is TGTGCCAGCAGCTTGGCCGGGACAGGGAATCAGCCCCAGCATTTT. This gives the protein CASSLAGTGNQPQHF. This chain joins TRBV7-2 and TRBJ1-5; the match to TRBD1 covers 9 bases. Germline V gene sequence: CDR1 SGHTA, CDR2 FQGNSA. This CDR3 comprises 15 residues. V shed 3 bases and J 4 bases; nucleotides not matched to a gene: 4.

The chain combines TRBV27 with TRBJ2-1; 9 bases fit TRBD1. Trimming cost V 4 bases and J 4 bases; bases outside gene matches: 5. This CDR3 comprises 15 residues. Germline CDR1 and CDR2: MNHEY and SMNVEV (reference sequence). Here the CDR3 DNA reads TGTGCCAGCAGTTCTGGACAGGGGTTATACAATGAGCAGTTCTTC. Translating it yields CASSSGQGLYNEQFF.

The chain is built from TRBV28 and TRBJ1-1; D possibly corresponds to TRBD1 (6 bases). This CDR3 is built from 16 residues. The V end lost 5 bases, the J end lost 0 bases, and 16 bases lay between the germline ends. CDR1 and CDR2 from the germline V gene are MDHEN and SYDVKM. The CDR3 sequence: CASSPLEGGLNTEAFF. CDR3 in DNA: TGTGCCAGCAGTCCTCTCGAGGGGGGGCTGAACACTGAAGCTTTCTTT.

This chain connects TRBV2 to TRBJ2-3; 9 bases are shared with TRBD1. The V gene's germline CDR1 is SNHLY and CDR2 FYNNEI. Trimming cost V 7 bases and J 5 bases; bases outside gene matches: 4. The CDR3 loop spans 13 amino acids. CDR3 nucleotide sequence: TGTGCCAGCAAGGACAGGGGACAAGATACGCAGTATTTT. Amino acids: CASKDRGQDTQYF. The full variable domain, its missing parts supplied by reference TRBV2 and TRBJ2-3, is EPEVTQTPSHQVTQMGQEVILRCVPISNHLYFYWYRQILGQKVEFLVSFYNNEISEKSEIFDDQFSVERPDGSNFTLKIRSTKLEDSAMYFCASKDRGQDTQYFGPGTRLTVL.

The J gene is TRBJ2-5, the V gene TRBV2; 8 bases agree with TRBD2. This CDR3 is 13 amino acids long. From germline, CDR1 is SNHLY and CDR2 FYNNEI. V shed 6 bases and J 3 bases; nucleotides not matched to a gene: 3. CDR3 amino acids: CASSDGREETQYF. CDR3 in DNA: TGTGCCAGCAGCGACGGGAGGGAAGAGACCCAGTACTTC.

The V call is TRBV11-2, the J call TRBJ2-5; no clear D. Trimming took off 5 bases at V and 4 bases at J, with 8 bases between the two ends. Germline V gene data show CDR1 as SGHAT and CDR2 as FQNNGV. CDR3 size: 12 residues. CDR3 protein: CASSPRLETQYF. The CDR3 DNA follows: TGTGCCAGCAGCCCCCGGTTAGAGACCCAGTACTTC.